The clone carrying this TCR beta chain was detected a few times. Its antigen is unidentified. This CDR3 spans 12 amino acids. V lost 6 bases and J lost 2, with 10 bases in between. CDR1 is DFQATT and CDR2 is SNEGSKA in the germline V gene (reference sequence). In making TCR beta libraries, quantitative 5'-RACE with molecular barcodes was used. TCRdb re-analysed the 5' RACE reads in MiXCR, keeping a single row per CDR3 protein. The sample holds 160,000 or so distinct CDR3 sequences; 8.5% to 10% are singletons and the top ten take about 16%. This record belongs to a study of CD8 T cells in ankylosing spondylitis. The study, taken as a whole, reports: Disease-linked clones were found to be CD8+ and relatively rare in peripheral blood. Ankylosing spondylitis blood appeared to carry a characteristic TCR beta motif of roughly eight highly homologous variants.

The chain uses TRBV20-1 and TRBJ1-1, with D unclear. The sequence derives from a female donor with ankylosing spondylitis or in good health (not recorded which). Sequencing was performed on blood, either unsorted or a sorted T cell fraction (not recorded which). In DNA, the CDR3 is TGCAGTGCATTGGACCTCAACACTGAAGCTTTCTTT. It yields the protein CSALDLNTEAFF.